The present entry profiles one TCR beta chain with its context. These data originate in a study of control samples from healthy donors and cancer patients. The V gene lost 0 bases and the J gene lost 2 bases, with 11 bases spanning the gap. The CDR3 length is 17 residues. Germline V gene data show CDR1 as SGHDN and CDR2 as FVKESK. The data were produced by immunoSEQ multiplex PCR, yet TCRdb's version contains in-frame clones alone and is incomplete. The top ten clones hold approximately 3.4% of a sample with about 140,000 clones, approximately 91% of them seen once. The specimen was blood. The chain employs TRBV14 and TRBJ1-6; D unresolved. The TCR was taken from a young man in good health. The CDR3 bases are TGTGCCAGCAGCCAAGAGTCCGAGGACGCCTATAATTCACCCCTCCACTTT. This gives the protein CASSQESEDAYNSPLHF. Full variable domain (rest looked up from reference TRBV14 and TRBJ1-6): EAGVTQFPSHSVIEKGQTVTLRCDPISGHDNLYWYRRVMGKEIKFLLHFVKESKQDESGMPNNRFLAERTGGTYSTLKVQPAELEDSGVYFCASSQESEDAYNSPLHFGNGTRLTVT.